Shown below are 25 T cell receptor beta chains from a single sample sequenced in a study of shared clonotypes between healthy human individuals (dated by TCRdb to 2018 to 2021). The protocol used for the library was the immunoSEQ multiplex PCR assay. TCRdb mirrors the immuneACCESS table, restricted to in-frame sequences. Some clones are absent from its copies; in checked studies, under half trace to an unresolved V gene, and the reason for the others is unknown. The sample table holds more than 550,000 clones, of which roughly 72% were seen once. Of the sample, more than 1.5% falls within the top ten clones. Material for sequencing was memory CD4+ T cells sorted from blood. What the cell subset or site label conveys for this sample: CD45RA-negative fraction. The receptors come from a young woman in good health.

Concerning this clone: This could be a read error, since a much larger clone is one nucleotide away. This same CDR3 is encoded by further DNA sequences in the sample. The rearrangement links TRBV19 to TRBJ1-5; D gene ambiguous. Germline V CDR1 and CDR2: LNHDA, SQIVND (reference sequence). V was pared by 5 bases and J by 3 bases, with 8 bases between. The CDR3 runs 13 residues. The CDR3 coding sequence is TGTGCCAGTAGTGTCAGAACCAATCAGCCCCAGCATTTT. Encoded protein: CASSVRTNQPQHF.

CDR3 region: CASSMRLAGVTGELFF. CDR3 DNA sequence: TGTGCCAGTAGTATGAGGCTAGCGGGAGTTACCGGGGAGCTGTTTTTT. The J gene is TRBJ2-2, the V gene TRBV19; 10 nucleotides align to TRBD2. CDR3 length equals 16 residues. Germline V CDR1 and CDR2: LNHDA, SQIVND (reference sequence). The trim removed 3 bases at V and 5 bases at J, leaving 6 bases unmatched.

The CDR3 nucleotides are TGTGCCAGCTCACCGGCTCTAAGCGACTCCTACGAGCAGTACTTC. It encodes CASSPALSDSYEQYF. This chain uses TRBV18 with TRBJ2-7; D gene ambiguous. CDR1 and CDR2 from the germline V gene are KGHSH and LQKENI. The germline V and J ends were trimmed by 3 bases and 0 bases, with 12 bases remaining between them. The CDR3 spans 15 residues. The full variable domain, completed using reference TRBV18 and TRBJ2-7, is NAGVMQNPRHLVRRRGQEARLRCSPMKGHSHVYWYRQLPEEGLKFMVYLQKENIIDESGMPKERFSAEFPKEGPSILRIQQVVRGDSAAYFCASSPALSDSYEQYFGPGTRLTVT.

Comment on this clone: A read error may account for a junction end that differs from germline. The rearrangement joins TRBV6-4 to TRBJ1-1; no reliable D call. Germline V gene lookup returns CDR1 MRHNA and CDR2 SNTAGT. This CDR3 region has 13 residues. CDR3 residues: CASSYSSEGGAFF. In nucleotides, the CDR3 is TGTGCCAGCAGTTACTCGTCCGAGGGTGGAGCTTTCTTT.

The chain recombines TRBV2 with TRBJ2-7; D possibly matches TRBD1 or TRBD2 (5 bases each). The germline V and J ends were trimmed by 8 bases and 2 bases, with 13 bases remaining between them. Looked up from germline, CDR1 is SNHLY and CDR2 is FYNNEI. There are 13 residues in the CDR3. CDR3 loop: CASGLDITYEQYF. The CDR3, as DNA: TGTGCCAGCGGACTGGACATCACCTACGAGCAGTACTTC.

This chain uses TRBV9 with TRBJ1-5; 9 bases match TRBD1. Germline V lookup: CDR1 SGDLS, CDR2 YYNGEE. V lost 5 bases to trimming and J lost 2 bases; unmatched junction nucleotides: 5. The CDR3 is made up of 15 amino acids. In nucleotides, the CDR3 is TGTGCCAGCAGAGGGACAGGGAACGGCAATCAGCCCCAGCATTTT. This translates into CASRGTGNGNQPQHF.

The CDR3 region is CASSFPAAYEQYF. CDR3 DNA: TGTGCCAGCAGTTTCCCAGCAGCCTACGAGCAGTACTTC. V usage is TRBV28 and J usage is TRBJ2-7; no clear D gene. CDR1 and CDR2 from the germline V gene are MDHEN and SYDVKM. V was pared by 3 bases and J by 2 bases, with 8 bases between. This CDR3 is 13 amino acids long. The full variable domain, rest sourced from reference TRBV28 and TRBJ2-7, is DVKVTQSSRYLVKRTGEKVFLECVQDMDHENMFWYRQDPGLGLRLIYFSYDVKMKEKGDIPEGYSVSREKKERFSLILESASTNQTSMYLCASSFPAAYEQYFGPGTRLTVT.

This clone was picked up a small number of times. The chain couples TRBV6-6 to TRBJ1-6, with D tentatively TRBD1 (5 bases). Germline loops: CDR1 MNHNY, CDR2 SVGAGI (reference sequence). The V gene lost 6 bases and the J gene lost 9 bases, with 15 bases spanning the gap. The CDR3 extends over 14 amino acids. For the CDR3, the DNA is TGTGCCAGCAGAAGGGACGGTGAGGGTTCACCCCTCCACTTT. Translated: CASRRDGEGSPLHF.

V is TRBV28 and J is TRBJ1-1; D is unclear. V lost 5 bases and J 0 bases, leaving 10 bases between the germline ends. There are 14 residues in the CDR3. Germline values: CDR1 MDHEN, CDR2 SYDVKM. The CDR3 nucleotides are TGTGCCAGCAGTATAGCTTGGGTGAACACTGAAGCTTTCTTT. Translation: CASSIAWVNTEAFF.

This clone was counted between two and nine times. V usage is TRBV5-8 and J usage is TRBJ2-7; the match to TRBD1 covers 9 bases. Germline loops: CDR1 SGHTS, CDR2 YDEGEE. Unmatched junction bases numbered 7, after V lost 0 bases and J lost 3 bases. CDR3 length equals 16 residues. As DNA, the CDR3 is TGTGCCAGCAGCTTGGGTACAGGGGGCAGATTCTACGAGCAGTACTTC. Residues: CASSLGTGGRFYEQYF. The entire variable domain, with the rest obtained from reference TRBV5-8 and TRBJ2-7, is as follows: EAGVTQSPTHLIKTRGQQATLRCSPISGHTSVYWYQQALGLGLQFLLWYDEGEERNRGNFPPRFSGRQFPNYSSELNVNALELEDSALYLCASSLGTGGRFYEQYFGPGTRLTVT.

There are a few counts of this clone. V and J are TRBV7-4 and TRBJ2-7; 7 bases agree with TRBD2. Germline loops: CDR1 SGHVT, CDR2 SQSDAQ. The CDR3 runs to 18 residues. With 0 bases clipped from V and 2 bases from J, the junction kept 13 bases outside the gene matches. The CDR3 DNA follows: TGTGCCAGCAGCTTAGCCCTCCCCCCTGTTGGGGGGGCCTACGAGCAGTACTTC. This gives the protein CASSLALPPVGGAYEQYF.

In regard to this clone: Here the CDR3 omits its conserved ending phenylalanine or tryptophan, so a read error is the likely source. The DNA is omitted, as the CDR3 cannot be located on it reliably, and the CDR3 follows TCRdb's listing. The chain combines TRBV2 with TRBJ2-7; TRBD2, the table's D call, was not compared with the DNA. The CDR3 totals 12 residues, both ends included. CDR1 SNHLY and CDR2 FYNNEI come from the germline V gene. The CDR3 is CASSVQGQPQRI.

This chain uses TRBV11-2 with TRBJ2-7; 12 bases are shared with TRBD2. Germline V lookup: CDR1 SGHAT, CDR2 FQNNGV. The CDR3 extends over 15 amino acids. V trimming: 3 bases; J trimming: 5 bases; junction bases outside the gene matches: 5. CDR3 protein: CASSFRLAGDHEQYF. DNA of the CDR3: TGTGCCAGCAGCTTCAGACTAGCGGGAGACCACGAGCAGTACTTC.

CDR3 bases: TGTGCCAGCAGTGCCCTCGCCACCGGGACAGAAAAATACAATGAGCAGTTCTTC. This translates into CASSALATGTEKYNEQFF. V usage is TRBV25-1 and J usage is TRBJ2-1, with 7 bases that match TRBD1. J lost 4 bases, V lost 4 bases, and 16 bases had no gene match. This CDR3 is 18 amino acids long. Germline V gene data show CDR1 as MGHDK and CDR2 as SYGVNS. Combining the CDR3 with reference TRBV25-1 and TRBJ2-1 gives the whole variable domain EADIYQTPRYLVIGTGKKITLECSQTMGHDKMYWYQQDPGMELHLIHYSYGVNSTEKGDLSSESTVSRIRTEHFPLTLESARPSHTSQYLCASSALATGTEKYNEQFFGPGTRLTVL.

V gene TRBV19 combines with J gene TRBJ2-7; D is possibly TRBD1 or TRBD2 (5 bases each). The V end was cut by 10 bases, the J end by 6 bases, with 19 bases between. CDR3 length: 13 amino acids. Germline assignment: CDR1 LNHDA and CDR2 SQIVND (reference sequence). The CDR3 sequence: CATKFGQGAEQYF. As DNA, the CDR3 is TGTGCCACCAAATTTGGGCAGGGAGCCGAGCAGTACTTC.

A single count supports this clone. The chain links TRBV9 to TRBJ2-3; 11 bases line up with TRBD1. V shed 0 bases and J 11 bases; nucleotides not matched to a gene: 8. Germline CDR1 is SGDLS and CDR2 is YYNGEE. CDR3 length: 15 amino acids. CDR3 residues: CASSVAGQGASVQYF. In DNA, the CDR3 is TGTGCCAGCAGCGTAGCTGGACAGGGGGCTTCGGTGCAGTATTTT.

The gene calls are TRBV18 and TRBJ1-4; D is ambiguous. The germline V and J ends were trimmed by 1 base and 8 bases, with 8 bases remaining between them. The CDR3 sequence is 13 residues long. Per germline, CDR1 KGHSH and CDR2 LQKENI. CDR3 DNA sequence: TGTGCCAGCTCACCACTAAAAGACGAAAAACTGTTTTTT. Amino acid sequence: CASSPLKDEKLFF.

The J gene is TRBJ2-1, the V gene TRBV10-1, with D possibly TRBD2 on 5 matching bases. The CDR3 is 15 residues long. In germline, CDR1 is WNHNN, CDR2 SYGVQD (reference sequence). The V end lost 6 bases, the J end lost 3 bases, and 15 bases lay between the germline ends. CDR3 sequence: CASSDHQGSYNEQFF. The CDR3 region has the DNA TGCGCCAGCAGCGACCACCAAGGGAGCTACAATGAGCAGTTCTTC.

This chain links TRBV7-2 with TRBJ2-3; possibly TRBD2 for D (6 bases). The CDR3 loop spans 14 amino acids. The V gene's germline CDR1 is SGHTA and CDR2 FQGNSA. V dropped 5 bases and J dropped 2 bases, with 11 bases sitting between them. The CDR3 DNA sequence: TGTGCCAGCAGCCCGGACTATGCCACAGATACGCAGTATTTT. It specifies CASSPDYATDTQYF.

This clone has a handful of counts. The V gene is TRBV5-6, the J gene TRBJ2-7; D gene unclear. CDR1 and CDR2 from the germline V gene are SGHDT and YYEEEE. Trimming left V 4 bases short and J 1 base short, with 12 bases between. The CDR3 sequence is 14 residues long. The CDR3 here is CASSPGRGSYEQYF. In DNA form, the CDR3 reads TGTGCCAGCAGCCCTGGACGCGGTTCCTACGAGCAGTACTTC.

This chain connects TRBV11-2 to TRBJ2-7; D could derive from TRBD1 or TRBD2 (5 bases each). This CDR3 comprises 16 residues. Germline CDR1 reads SGHAT; CDR2 reads FQNNGV. Trimming pared 2 bases from V and 4 bases from J, leaving 18 bases between. The CDR3 reads CASSLSVGTQQYEQYF. The CDR3 DNA reads TGTGCCAGCAGCTTAAGTGTTGGGACGCAACAATACGAGCAGTACTTC. Looking up the rest from reference TRBV11-2 and TRBJ2-7 gives the full variable domain: EAGVAQSPRYKIIEKRQSVAFWCNPISGHATLYWYQQILGQGPKLLIQFQNNGVVDDSQLPKDRFSAERLKGVDSTLKIQPAKLEDSAVYLCASSLSVGTQQYEQYFGPGTRLTVT.

The chain uses TRBV9 and TRBJ2-1; the match to TRBD2 covers 7 bases. The junction had 4 bases not matched to a gene; V was cut back by 4 bases and J by 0 bases. This CDR3 has 15 amino acids. Germline lookup yields CDR1 SGDLS and CDR2 YYNGEE. The CDR3 region has the DNA TGTGCCAGCAGCCCAGGCGGGAGCTCCTACAATGAGCAGTTCTTC. Its protein is CASSPGGSSYNEQFF.

This clone was found a few times. The chain links TRBV5-8 to TRBJ2-5; TRBD2 matches at 9 bases. J was trimmed by 5 bases and V by 1 base; bases with no gene match: 12. This CDR3 contains 17 residues. Germline CDR1 reads SGHTS; CDR2 reads YDEGEE. CDR3 nucleotide sequence: TGTGCCAGCAGCTTGTATATGGCTAGCGGGAAGGCGGAGACCCAGTACTTC. This translates into CASSLYMASGKAETQYF.

This clone came up a few times. The chain is built from TRBV7-2 and TRBJ2-5; tentatively, D is TRBD2 (6 bases). The V end was cut by 2 bases, the J end by 4 bases, with 14 bases between. This CDR3 is 15 amino acids long. Germline CDR1 is SGHTA and CDR2 is FQGNSA. CDR3 region: CASSLLGREAETQYF. CDR3 sequence (DNA): TGTGCCAGCAGCTTATTGGGCAGGGAGGCAGAGACCCAGTACTTC.

The V gene is TRBV7-3, the J gene TRBJ2-3; TRBD2 is a possible D gene (6 bases). Germline CDR1 SGHTA, CDR2 FQGTGA. CDR3 length: 16 amino acids. The V end lost 3 bases, the J end lost 6 bases, and 19 bases lay between the germline ends. The CDR3 spells CASSLTGVSIIDTQYF. In nucleotides, the CDR3 is TGTGCCAGCAGCTTGACGGGAGTATCTATCATTGATACGCAGTATTTT.